The T cell receptor beta chain under discussion was sequenced for a study of CD8 T cells in ankylosing spondylitis (dated by TCRdb to 2017 to 2019). For context, the study as a whole: To find TCR variants linked to disease, the study profiled T cell receptor beta repertoires in ankylosing spondylitis patients and healthy donors. The whole study cohort included over a hundred healthy donors and around 24 ankylosing spondylitis patients. Peripheral blood was sampled, and synovial fluid was also collected from ankylosing spondylitis patients.

General study outcomes and caveats: A TCR beta motif of seven or eight highly homologous amino acid variants appeared characteristic of blood from ankylosing spondylitis patients. Some TCR beta motif variants had previously been reported in synovial fluid and blood of reactive arthritis patients, which suggested common disease-initiation mechanisms. According to the report, matched synovial fluid samples from ankylosing spondylitis patients were significantly enriched for the disease-linked clones. A CD8+ phenotype was shown by the disease-linked clones, which were found at relatively low frequencies in peripheral blood.

Regarding this clonotype: There is no known antigen for this receptor. Per-nucleotide qualities are absent, and no much larger clonotype sits a single base away.

Looking up the germline V gene yields CDR1 SGHAT and CDR2 FQNNGV. The CDR3 goes from the cysteine to the phenylalanine over 16 residues. Only the CDR3 region is kept as DNA, spanning 48 bases read in frame from base 1. Germline trimming: 5 bases from V, 2 bases from J; junction bases outside gene matches: 6. Instrument on record: Illumina HiSeq 2500. Quantitative 5'-RACE with molecular barcodes was the method used to prepare the TCR beta libraries. Under the source paper's analysis protocol: A new computational method, built on a probabilistic model of VDJ rearrangement, was used to identify disease-linked TCR variants. TCRdb itself trimmed the public reads at Q25 with fastp, ran MiXCR and retained productive beta chains. Entries that share a CDR3 protein sequence are merged under the most common genes and DNA. The V and J calls reflect TCRdb's pipeline rather than the authors' work. Recorded for this sample are about 180,000 distinct CDR3 sequences; 9.5% to 10% of them occurred a single time. The top ten hold approximately 15% of the sample.

This clonotype originated in a female donor with ankylosing spondylitis or in good health (not recorded which). The sample comprised blood, either unsorted or a sorted T cell fraction (not recorded which). The chain joins TRBV11-2 to TRBJ2-5; 12 nucleotides in the junction match TRBD2. The DNA sequence follows: TGTGCCAGCAGCAGGGCGCTAGCGGGAGGGCAAGAGACCCAGTACTTC. Translated, it gives CASSRALAGGQETQYF.